Sequencing of this TCR beta chain was carried out in a study of molecular identifiers for immune sequencing clone quantification. TCRdb re-derived calls from the PCR reads in MiXCR, one entry per CDR3 protein. In the table there are around 460,000 distinct CDR3 sequences, 20% to 25% of which are singletons. This TCR was recovered from a human donor in good health. Some libraries in this study had Jurkat cell RNA spiked in. Sequences were obtained from naive CD8+ T cells from blood, with Jurkat cell RNA spiked in. Regarding subset: FACS-sorted CD8+CD4-CCR7+CD45RA+ naive T cells.

The CDR3 DNA reads TGTGCCAGCAGTGACCGGGGAGAAGTCTACGAGCAGTACTTC. Protein: CASSDRGEVYEQYF. The V and J genes are TRBV27 and TRBJ2-7, with TRBD2 as a possible D gene (5 bases). The germline CDR1 and CDR2 sequences are MNHEY and SMNVEV (reference sequence). V gave up 5 bases and J gave up 3 bases, with 14 bases separating them. There are 14 residues in the CDR3.